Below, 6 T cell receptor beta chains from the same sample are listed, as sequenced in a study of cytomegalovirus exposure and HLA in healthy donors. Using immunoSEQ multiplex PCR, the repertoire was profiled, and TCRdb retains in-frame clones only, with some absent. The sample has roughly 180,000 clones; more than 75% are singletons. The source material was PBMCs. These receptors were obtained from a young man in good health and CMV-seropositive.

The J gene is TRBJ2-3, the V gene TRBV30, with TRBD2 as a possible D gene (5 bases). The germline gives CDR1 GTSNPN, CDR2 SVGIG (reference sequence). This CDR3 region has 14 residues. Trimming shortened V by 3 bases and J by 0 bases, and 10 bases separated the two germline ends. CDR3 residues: CAWRTGTSTDTQYF. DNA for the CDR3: TGTGCCTGGAGGACGGGAACTAGCACAGATACGCAGTATTTT.

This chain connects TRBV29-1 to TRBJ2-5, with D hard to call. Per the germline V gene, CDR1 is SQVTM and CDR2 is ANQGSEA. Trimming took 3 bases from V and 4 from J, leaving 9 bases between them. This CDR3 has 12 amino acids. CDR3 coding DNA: TGCAGCGTTGAGGGCACCTTAGAGACCCAGTACTTC. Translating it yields CSVEGTLETQYF. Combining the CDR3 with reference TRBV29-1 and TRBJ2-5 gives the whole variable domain SAVISQKPSRDICQRGTSLTIQCQVDSQVTMMFWYRQQPGQSLTLIATANQGSEATYESGFVIDKFPISRPNLTFSTLTVSNMSPEDSSIYLCSVEGTLETQYFGPGTRLLVL.

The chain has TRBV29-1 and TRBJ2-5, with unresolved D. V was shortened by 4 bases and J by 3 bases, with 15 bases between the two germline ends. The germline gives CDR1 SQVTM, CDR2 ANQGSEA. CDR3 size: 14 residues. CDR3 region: CSVALKASKETQYF. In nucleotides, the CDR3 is TGCAGCGTTGCCCTAAAGGCTTCGAAAGAGACCCAGTACTTC.

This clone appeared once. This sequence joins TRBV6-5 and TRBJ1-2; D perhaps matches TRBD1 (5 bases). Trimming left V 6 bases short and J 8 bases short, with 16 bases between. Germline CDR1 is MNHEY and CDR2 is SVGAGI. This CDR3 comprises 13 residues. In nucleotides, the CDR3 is TGTGCCAGCAGCCCAGACAGCGCAGGGGGCTACACCTTC. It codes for CASSPDSAGGYTF.

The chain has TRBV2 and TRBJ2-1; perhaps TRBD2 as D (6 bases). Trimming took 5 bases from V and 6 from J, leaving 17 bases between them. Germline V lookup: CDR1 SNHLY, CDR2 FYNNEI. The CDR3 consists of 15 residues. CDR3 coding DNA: TGTGCCAGCAGTCGGGCGGAGGGTTCTTTCAATGAGCAGTTCTTC. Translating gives CASSRAEGSFNEQFF.

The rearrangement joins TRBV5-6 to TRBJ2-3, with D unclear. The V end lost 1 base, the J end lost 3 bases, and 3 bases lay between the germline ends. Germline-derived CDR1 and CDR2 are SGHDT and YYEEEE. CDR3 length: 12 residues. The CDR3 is CASSLLTDTQYF. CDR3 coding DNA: TGTGCCAGCAGCTTGTTGACAGATACGCAGTATTTT.